Sequencing of this T cell receptor beta chain was carried out in a study of cytomegalovirus exposure and HLA in healthy donors. Overall study: Earlier, 110 million or so unique TCR beta sequences were recovered from roughly 200 million T cells by an analysis. Study results and caveats: In vitro confirmation showed a few CMV-associated chains to be CMV antigen specific.

CDR3 size: 14 residues. The V end was cut by 5 bases, the J end by 1 base, with 14 bases between. Germline-derived CDR1 and CDR2 are GTSNPN and SVGIG (reference sequence). This clone has more than one count but fewer than ten. Its antigen is not known. The study ran its PCR with 60 Vbeta and 13 Jbeta primers. Generated by immunoSEQ multiplex PCR, the TCRdb table keeps only in-frame clones and is missing some. This table holds 190,000 or so clones, about four fifths found once. While unrecorded immune exposures were likely, the donors were nominally healthy when sampled. The sequence was obtained from a woman aged 45 to 65 in good health and CMV-seropositive. J is TRBJ1-1 and V is TRBV30; D is perhaps TRBD1 (6 bases). The sequencing sample was made of PBMCs. The CDR3, as DNA: TGTGCCTGGGTACCGGGACATAAGAACACTGAAGCTTTCTTT. Its protein product is CAWVPGHKNTEAFF.